This record covers a single TCR beta chain. The data derive from a study of T cell responses to AZD1222 COVID-19 vaccine. Sequencing used immunoSEQ multiplex PCR; TCRdb keeps in-frame clones, though not all of them. The table includes over 150,000 clones, approximately 93% detected once. The clonotype was recovered from an adult who received the AZD1222 COVID-19 vaccine. The source material was peripheral blood, sampled 28 days after the second AZD1222 dose.

In DNA, the CDR3 is TGTGCCAGCAGCCTAAGGCTGGGAGATACGCAGTATTTT. Translating it yields CASSLRLGDTQYF. The V call is TRBV11-3, the J call TRBJ2-3; D is undetermined. Looked up from germline, CDR1 is SGHNT and CDR2 is YENEEA. V shed 5 bases and J shed 5 bases, with 11 bases lying between them. The CDR3 has 13 residues.